The present entry profiles one T cell receptor (beta chain) with its context. At one end the junction does not follow the germline gene, possibly because of a read error. This entry comes from a study of blood T cell repertoires in COVID-19. Study in general: Specimens from acute and convalescent COVID-19 originated in the United States, Italy and Spain. Sources were T cells, B-cell-depleted T cells, or PBMCs; the material itself was cDNA or gDNA.

Generated by immunoSEQ multiplex PCR, the TCRdb table keeps only in-frame clones and is missing some. The table has about 210,000 clones, about 91% seen once; the top ten hold approximately 1.2%. The CDR3 consists of 12 residues. The chain is built from TRBV12-3 or TRBV12-4 and TRBJ2-7; D may be TRBD1 (6 bases). The source is a man aged 25-40 years with acute or convalescent COVID-19. Input material: peripheral blood. The CDR3 is CASSLKDRREIF. In DNA, the CDR3 is TGTGCCAGCAGTCTAAAGGACAGACGCGAAATTTTC.